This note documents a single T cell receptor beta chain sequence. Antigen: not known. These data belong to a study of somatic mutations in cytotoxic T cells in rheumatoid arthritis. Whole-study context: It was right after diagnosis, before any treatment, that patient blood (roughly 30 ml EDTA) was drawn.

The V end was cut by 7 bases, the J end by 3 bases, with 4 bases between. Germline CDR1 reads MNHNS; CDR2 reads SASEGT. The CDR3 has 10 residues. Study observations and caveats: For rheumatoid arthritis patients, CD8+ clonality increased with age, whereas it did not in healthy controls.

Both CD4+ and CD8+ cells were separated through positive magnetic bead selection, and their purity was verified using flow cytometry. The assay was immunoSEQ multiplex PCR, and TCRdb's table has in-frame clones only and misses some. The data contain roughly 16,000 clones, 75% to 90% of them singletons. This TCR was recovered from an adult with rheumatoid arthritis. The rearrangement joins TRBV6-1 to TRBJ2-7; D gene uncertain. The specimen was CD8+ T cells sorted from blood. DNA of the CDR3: TGTGCCAGCAAGGGCTACGAGCAGTACTTC. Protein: CASKGYEQYF.